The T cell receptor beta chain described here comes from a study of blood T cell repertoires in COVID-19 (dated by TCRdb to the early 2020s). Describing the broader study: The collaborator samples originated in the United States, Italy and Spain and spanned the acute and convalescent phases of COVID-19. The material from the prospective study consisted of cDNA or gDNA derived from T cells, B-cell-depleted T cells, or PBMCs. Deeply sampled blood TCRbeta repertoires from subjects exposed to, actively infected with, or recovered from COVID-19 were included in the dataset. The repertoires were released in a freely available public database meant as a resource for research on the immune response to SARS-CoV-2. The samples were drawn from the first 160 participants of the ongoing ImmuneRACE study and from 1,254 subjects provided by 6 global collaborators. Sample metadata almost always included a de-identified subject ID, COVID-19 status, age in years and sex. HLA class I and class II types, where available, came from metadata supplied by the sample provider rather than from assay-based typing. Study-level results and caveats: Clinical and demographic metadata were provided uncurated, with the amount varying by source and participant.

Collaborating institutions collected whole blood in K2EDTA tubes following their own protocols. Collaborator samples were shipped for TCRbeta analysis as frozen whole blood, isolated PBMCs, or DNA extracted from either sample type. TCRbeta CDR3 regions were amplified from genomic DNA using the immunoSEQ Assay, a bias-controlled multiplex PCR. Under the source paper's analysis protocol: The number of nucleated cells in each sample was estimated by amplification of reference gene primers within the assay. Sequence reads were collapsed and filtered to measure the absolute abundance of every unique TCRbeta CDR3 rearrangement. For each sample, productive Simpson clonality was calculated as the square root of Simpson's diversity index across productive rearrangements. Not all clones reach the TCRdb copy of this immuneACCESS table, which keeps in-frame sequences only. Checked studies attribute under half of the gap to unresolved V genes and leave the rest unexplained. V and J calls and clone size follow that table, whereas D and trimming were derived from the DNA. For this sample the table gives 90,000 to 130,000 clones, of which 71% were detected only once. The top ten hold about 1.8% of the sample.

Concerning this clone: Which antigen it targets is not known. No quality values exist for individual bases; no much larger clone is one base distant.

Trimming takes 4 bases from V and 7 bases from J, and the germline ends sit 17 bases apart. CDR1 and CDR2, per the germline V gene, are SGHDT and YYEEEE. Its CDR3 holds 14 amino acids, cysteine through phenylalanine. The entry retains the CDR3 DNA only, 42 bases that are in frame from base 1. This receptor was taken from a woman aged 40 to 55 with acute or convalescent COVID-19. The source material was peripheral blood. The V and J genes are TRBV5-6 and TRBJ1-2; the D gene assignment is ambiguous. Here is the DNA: TGTGCCAGCAGCCTGTTGAAGGTATCGGGTGGCTACACCTTC. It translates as CASSLLKVSGGYTF.